A selection of T cell receptor beta chains follows, all from one sample in a study of CD8 T cells in ankylosing spondylitis. Via MiXCR, TCRdb re-called the 5' RACE reads, giving one row per CDR3 protein. The data show roughly 46,000 distinct CDR3 sequences, with over 3.5% seen just once and 3% to 4% held by the top ten. Sequencing was carried out using blood, either unsorted or a sorted T cell fraction (not recorded which). The receptors here all came from a female donor with ankylosing spondylitis or in good health (not recorded which). CDR3s include the opening cysteine and the closing phenylalanine or tryptophan. D genes are given only for firm matches. Part of the rows lack a size; the others show once, few, many or a class for expanded clones.

TRBJ2-2	TRBD2	TRBV9	many	CASSRQPGGTITGELFF	TGTGCCAGCAGTCGCCAACCGGGGGGGACCATCACCGGGGAGCTGTTTTTT
TRBJ2-3	.	TRBV9	many	CASGRGGTSTDTQYF	TGTGCCAGCGGCAGAGGGGGGACTAGCACAGATACGCAGTATTTT
TRBJ2-3	.	TRBV9	many	CASSKRGRGMRTDTQYF	TGTGCCAGCAGCAAAAGGGGGAGGGGGATGAGGACAGATACGCAGTATTTT
TRBJ2-3	TRBD1	TRBV9	few	CASSVTGYTDTQYF	TGTGCCAGCAGCGTGACAGGGTACACAGATACGCAGTATTTT
TRBJ2-7	TRBD1	TRBV9	many	CASSVGNSGTAITYEQYF	TGTGCCAGCAGCGTAGGAAATAGTGGGACAGCGATAACCTACGAGCAGTACTTC
TRBJ1-2	.	TRBV9	medium-sized	CASSVVRDGPSNYGYTF	TGTGCCAGCAGCGTAGTTCGTGACGGCCCTTCTAACTATGGCTACACCTTC
TRBJ2-5	.	TRBV9	many	CASSFLGGSETQYF	TGTGCCAGCAGCTTCCTGGGTGGGAGTGAGACCCAGTACTTC
TRBJ1-1	.	TRBV9	many	CASSVAQGNTEAFF	TGTGCCAGCAGCGTAGCCCAGGGGAACACTGAAGCTTTCTTT
TRBJ1-2	TRBD1	TRBV9	many	CASNPGGDYGYTF	TGTGCCAGCAACCCAGGGGGGGACTATGGCTACACCTTC
TRBJ1-6	TRBD1	TRBV9	medium-sized	CASSPGQLSSYNSPLHF	TGTGCCAGCAGCCCGGGACAGCTAAGCTCCTATAATTCACCCCTCCACTTT
TRBJ2-7	TRBD1	TRBV9	many	CASSVGRGRNEQYF	TGTGCCAGCAGCGTAGGCAGGGGGCGGAACGAGCAGTACTTC
TRBJ2-5	.	TRBV9	many	CASSPGVWVGAETQYF	TGTGCCAGCAGCCCCGGTGTCTGGGTGGGAGCGGAGACCCAGTACTTC
TRBJ2-7	.	TRBV9	many	CASSVAETRQSEQYF	TGTGCCAGCAGCGTAGCTGAGACCCGACAGAGCGAGCAGTACTTC
TRBJ2-5	.	TRBV12-3/TRBV12-4	many	CASSFLAGTETQYF	.
TRBJ1-6	TRBD1	TRBV9	many	CASARDRVGSPLHF	TGTGCCAGTGCGAGGGACAGGGTCGGTTCACCCCTCCACTTT
TRBJ2-1	.	TRBV9	many	CASSIGGSYNEQFF	TGTGCCAGCAGCATCGGGGGATCCTACAATGAGCAGTTCTTC
TRBJ2-2	.	TRBV9	.	CASSARQSTGELFF	TGTGCCAGCAGCGCCAGACAGTCCACCGGGGAGCTGTTTTTT
TRBJ1-1	.	TRBV9	many	CASSVEERTEAFF	TGTGCCAGCAGCGTAGAGGAGCGCACTGAAGCTTTCTTT
TRBJ2-2	.	TRBV9	.	CASSRDKNTGELFF	TGTGCCAGCAGCCGGGACAAGAACACCGGGGAGCTGTTTTTT
TRBJ2-7	TRBD2	TRBV9	medium-sized	CASSVGGGAYEQYF	TGTGCCAGCAGCGTGGGCGGGGGGGCCTACGAGCAGTACTTC
TRBJ2-3	.	TRBV9	many	CASSVASRTDTQYF	TGTGCCAGCAGCGTAGCGAGCCGGACAGATACGCAGTATTTT
TRBJ2-1	TRBD2	TRBV9	many	CASSRGGDRFEQFF	TGTGCCAGCAGCCGGGGGGGTGATCGGTTTGAGCAGTTCTTC
TRBJ2-3	TRBD2	TRBV30	many	CAAVRSGGSTDTQYF	TGTGCCGCCGTTCGTAGCGGGGGTAGTACAGATACGCAGTATTTT
TRBJ2-3	.	TRBV9	many	CASSAQEAHDTQYF	TGTGCCAGCAGCGCCCAGGAGGCTCACGATACGCAGTATTTT
TRBJ2-1	.	TRBV9	many	CASSVTDTLRNEQFF	TGTGCCAGCAGCGTAACGGACACTCTAAGGAATGAGCAGTTCTTC
TRBJ2-1	.	TRBV9	many	CASSLGGGAISEQFF	TGTGCCAGCAGCCTTGGGGGGGGGGCTATCTCTGAGCAGTTCTTC
TRBJ2-2	.	TRBV9	many	CASSVEPTGELFF	TGTGCCAGCAGCGTAGAGCCAACCGGGGAGCTGTTTTTT
TRBJ1-4	TRBD1	TRBV9	many	CASSGGQGAVSEKLFF	TGTGCCAGCAGCGGCGGACAGGGGGCGGTGAGTGAAAAACTGTTTTTT
TRBJ2-7	TRBD1	TRBV20-1	many	CSARGGQVYEQYF	TGCAGTGCTAGGGGGGGACAGGTCTACGAGCAGTACTTC
TRBJ2-3	.	TRBV9	many	CASSVWQAGGEDTQYF	TGTGCCAGCAGCGTTTGGCAAGCCGGGGGTGAAGATACGCAGTATTTT
TRBJ2-2	.	TRBV9	many	CASSVEIYTGELFF	TGTGCCAGCAGCGTAGAGATTTACACCGGGGAGCTGTTTTTT